These T cell receptor beta chains were read from a single sample in a study of PD-1 blockade in classical Hodgkin lymphoma. The repertoire was sequenced with immunoSEQ multiplex PCR; TCRdb's copy has only in-frame clones and lacks some. The data contain tens of thousands of clones, around 94% of them singletons. The sequenced sample consisted of peripheral blood mononuclear cells (PBMCs). Receptor source: a human donor with classical Hodgkin lymphoma. Each CDR3 is given with its conserved first and last residue. The D gene is left open where the match is weak. Size is stated for part of the rows, as once, few or many counts, or as a class when the clone is expanded.

clone_size,d_call,v_call,j_call,cdr3_aa,cdr3_nt
NA,NA,TRBV7-7,TRBJ2-3,CASSPGAWGGSTDTQYF,TGTGCCAGCAGCCCCGGGGCTTGGGGTGGTAGCACAGATACGCAGTATTTT
once,TRBD1,TRBV6-5,TRBJ1-1,CASSRDRDTEAFF,TGTGCCAGCAGTCGAGACAGGGACACTGAAGCTTTCTTT
NA,NA,TRBV6-1,TRBJ2-7,CASSEKYMSYEQYF,TGTGCCAGCAGTGAAAAGTACATGTCCTACGAGCAGTACTTC
NA,NA,TRBV27,TRBJ2-1,CASSLGVWNEQFF,TGTGCCAGCAGTTTAGGGGTTTGGAATGAGCAGTTCTTC
NA,TRBD1,TRBV10-2,TRBJ2-2,CASSYRGRGSGELFF,TGCGCCAGCAGCTACAGGGGGCGCGGTTCCGGGGAGCTGTTTTTT
NA,NA,TRBV5-6,TRBJ1-3,CASSGGWKINSGNTIYF,TGTGCCAGCAGCGGGGGGTGGAAGATCAACTCTGGAAACACCATATATTTT
NA,NA,TRBV4-3,TRBJ1-2,CASSQDSGISYGYTF,TGCGCCAGCAGCCAAGATTCGGGGATTTCCTACGGCTACACCTTC
NA,NA,TRBV29-1,TRBJ2-2,CSDRTYTGELFF,TGCAGCGATAGGACGTACACCGGGGAGCTGTTTTTT
NA,NA,TRBV7-8,TRBJ1-1,CASSPQGDLWRAFF,TGTGCCAGCAGCCCTCAGGGAGACTTGTGGCGAGCTTTCTTT
NA,NA,TRBV10-3,TRBJ1-4,CAIRAGKANEKLFF,TGTGCCATACGCGCCGGGAAGGCTAATGAAAAACTGTTTTTT
NA,TRBD1,TRBV11-2,TRBJ2-3,CASSENRGRVADAQYF,TGTGCCAGCAGCGAAAACAGGGGACGGGTGGCAGATGCGCAGTATTTT
NA,NA,TRBV7-8,TRBJ2-1,CASSLGRAVSSYNEQFF,TGTGCCAGCAGCTTAGGTCGCGCGGTGAGCTCCTACAATGAGCAGTTCTTC
NA,NA,TRBV10-3,TRBJ1-1,CAISVLGAGTEAFF,TGTGCCATCAGTGTTTTGGGGGCTGGCACTGAAGCTTTCTTT
NA,TRBD2,TRBV2,TRBJ2-1,CASSDPGTSGGSQWNEQFF,TGTGCCAGCAGTGATCCCGGGACTAGCGGGGGATCACAATGGAATGAGCAGTTCTTC
NA,NA,TRBV6-5,TRBJ2-1,CATCRSGSYNEQFF,TGTGCCACCTGCCGGAGCGGCTCCTACAATGAGCAGTTCTTC
NA,TRBD2,TRBV7-2,TRBJ2-3,CASSYGLVADTQYF,TGTGCCAGCAGCTACGGACTAGTAGCAGATACGCAGTATTTT
NA,NA,TRBV18,TRBJ1-5,CASSPRTGNQPQHF,TGTGCCAGCTCACCCCGGACAGGCAATCAGCCCCAGCATTTT
NA,NA,TRBV4-2,TRBJ1-5,CASSQDKGKGQPQHF,TGTGCCAGCAGCCAAGATAAGGGGAAAGGTCAGCCCCAGCATTTT
NA,TRBD1,TRBV28,TRBJ1-2,CASSPPRGQGYGYTF,TGTGCCAGCAGTCCACCACGGGGACAGGGCTATGGCTACACCTTC
NA,NA,TRBV19,TRBJ2-2,CASSIQADTGELFF,TGTGCCAGTAGTATACAGGCGGACACCGGGGAGCTGTTTTTT
NA,NA,TRBV12-5,TRBJ1-5,CASGDHQPQHF,TGTGCTAGTGGCGACCATCAGCCCCAGCATTTT
NA,NA,TRBV9,TRBJ2-7,CASSVGSGSYEQYF,TGTGCCAGCAGCGTAGGATCAGGATCGTACGAGCAGTACTTC
NA,NA,TRBV6-5,TRBJ1-1,CASMVAGPNTEAFF,TGTGCCAGCATGGTGGCAGGGCCGAACACTGAAGCTTTCTTT
NA,NA,TRBV28,TRBJ2-7,CASSSFSSYEQYF,TGTGCCAGCAGTTCTTTTAGCTCCTACGAGCAGTACTTC
once,NA,TRBV14,TRBJ1-1,CASSSVPNTEAFF,TGTGCCAGCAGCTCGGTTCCAAACACTGAAGCTTTCTTT
NA,NA,TRBV7-2,TRBJ2-4,CASSPPTRDIQYF,TGTGCCAGCAGCCCGCCGACGCGCGACATTCAGTACTTC
NA,TRBD1,TRBV5-6,TRBJ2-7,CASSLRGQVRDEQYF,TGTGCCAGCAGCTTAAGGGGACAGGTCAGGGACGAGCAGTACTTC
NA,NA,TRBV28,TRBJ2-2,CASSLTPSGDTGELFF,TGTGCCAGCAGTTTAACCCCCTCCGGGGACACCGGGGAGCTGTTTTTT
NA,NA,TRBV9,TRBJ2-3,CASKQGGTDTQYF,TGTGCCAGCAAACAGGGTGGGACAGATACGCAGTATTTT
NA,NA,TRBV6-5,TRBJ2-7,CASSYARGVVYEQYF,TGTGCCAGCAGCTACGCCCGAGGCGTCGTCTACGAGCAGTACTTC
NA,NA,TRBV19,TRBJ1-2,CASSMGDLYGYTF,TGTGCCAGTAGCATGGGGGACCTCTATGGCTACACCTTC
NA,NA,TRBV25-1,TRBJ2-5,CASRGGQNQETQYF,TGTGCCAGCAGGGGGGGACAGAACCAAGAGACCCAGTACTTC
NA,TRBD1,TRBV2,TRBJ2-1,CASSTTGNNEQFF,TGTGCCAGCAGTACGACAGGGAACAATGAGCAGTTCTTC
NA,NA,TRBV28,TRBJ1-6,CASSFQLVAESPLHF,TGTGCCAGCAGTTTCCAGTTAGTGGCAGAATCACCCCTCCACTTT
NA,NA,TRBV5-5,TRBJ1-5,CASSLGRVNQPQHF,TGTGCCAGCAGCTTGGGCAGAGTCAATCAGCCCCAGCATTTT
NA,NA,TRBV30,TRBJ2-7,CAWSMPRDGRYEQYF,TGTGCCTGGAGTATGCCCAGGGACGGCCGCTACGAGCAGTACTTC
NA,NA,TRBV6-6,TRBJ2-7,CASSYGQSYYEQYF,TGTGCCAGCAGTTACGGACAGTCATACTACGAGCAGTACTTC
NA,TRBD1,TRBV4-1,TRBJ1-6,CASSQDEWDRNSPLHF,TGCGCCAGCAGCCAAGATGAATGGGACAGGAATTCACCCCTCCACTTT
NA,NA,TRBV4-1,TRBJ2-3,CASSQDEGDTQYF,TGCGCCAGCAGCCAAGACGAGGGAGATACGCAGTATTTT
NA,NA,TRBV6-1,TRBJ1-2,CASSEEFWRATGYGYTF,TGTGCCAGCAGTGAAGAGTTTTGGAGGGCGACGGGCTATGGCTACACCTTC